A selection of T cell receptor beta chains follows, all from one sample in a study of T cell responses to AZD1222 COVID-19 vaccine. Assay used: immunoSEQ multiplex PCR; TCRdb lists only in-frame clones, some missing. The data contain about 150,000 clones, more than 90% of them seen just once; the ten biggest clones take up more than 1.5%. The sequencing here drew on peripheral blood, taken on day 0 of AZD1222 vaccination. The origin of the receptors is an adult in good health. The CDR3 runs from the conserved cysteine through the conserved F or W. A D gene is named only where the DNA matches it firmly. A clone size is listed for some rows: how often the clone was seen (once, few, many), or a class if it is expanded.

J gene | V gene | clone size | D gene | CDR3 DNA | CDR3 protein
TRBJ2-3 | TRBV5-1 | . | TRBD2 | TGCGCCAGCAGCCCGGGACTATCGGATACGCAGTATTTT | CASSPGLSDTQYF
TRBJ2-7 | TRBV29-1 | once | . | TGCAGCGTGGCCAGAGCCTACGAGCAGTACTTC | CSVARAYEQYF
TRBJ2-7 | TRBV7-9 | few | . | TGTGCCAGCAGCACCTCTTTTGGCGAGCAGTACTTC | CASSTSFGEQYF
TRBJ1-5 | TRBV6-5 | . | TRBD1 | TGTGCCAGCCAACAGGGGGGCAATCAGCCCCAGCATTTT | CASQQGGNQPQHF
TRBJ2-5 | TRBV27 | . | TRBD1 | TGTGCCAGCAGTTTAACTACAGGGGGGAAAGAGACCCAGTACTTC | CASSLTTGGKETQYF
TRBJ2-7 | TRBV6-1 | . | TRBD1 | TGTGCCAGCAGTGACGACAGGGGGCCCGTAGAGCAGTACTTC | CASSDDRGPVEQYF
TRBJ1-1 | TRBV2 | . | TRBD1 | TGTGCCAGCAAGATTCGGGACAGTGGGACTGAAGCTTTCTTT | CASKIRDSGTEAFF
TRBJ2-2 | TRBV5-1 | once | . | TGCGCCAGCAGACTGGGGGATGCCACCGGGGAGCTGTTTTTT | CASRLGDATGELFF
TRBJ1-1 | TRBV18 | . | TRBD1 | TGTGCCAGCTCACCTACCGGAAGAGGGGGCACTAACACTGAAGCTTTCTTT | CASSPTGRGGTNTEAFF
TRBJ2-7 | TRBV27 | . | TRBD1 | TGTGCCAGCAGTTTTTCGGGACAGGCCAGGGGGGAGCAGTACTTC | CASSFSGQARGEQYF
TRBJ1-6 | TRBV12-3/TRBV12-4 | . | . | TGTGCCAGCAGTTTATATGACGGATCACCCCTCCACTTT | CASSLYDGSPLHF
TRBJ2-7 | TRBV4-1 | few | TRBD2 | TGCGCCAGCAGCCAAGATGAGCGGGGGTACGAGCAGTACTTC | CASSQDERGYEQYF
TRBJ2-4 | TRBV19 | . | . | TGTGCCAGTAGTTGGGGCTATCTAGCCAAAAACATTCAGTACTTC | CASSWGYLAKNIQYF
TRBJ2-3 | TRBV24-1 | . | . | TGTGCCACCAGTGACTGGGACTCTGATACGCAGTATTTT | CATSDWDSDTQYF
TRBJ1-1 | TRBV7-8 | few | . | TGTGCCAGCAGCTTAGGGGGGGCTCCGAATACTGAAGCTTTCTTT | CASSLGGAPNTEAFF
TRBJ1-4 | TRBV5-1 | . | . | TGCGCCAGCAGCTTGAGTTCAACTAATGAAAAACTGTTTTTT | CASSLSSTNEKLFF
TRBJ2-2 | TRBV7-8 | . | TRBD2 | TGTGCCAGCAGCTCCGGGACTAGCGGGACTACGAACACCGGGGAGCTGTTTTTT | CASSSGTSGTTNTGELFF
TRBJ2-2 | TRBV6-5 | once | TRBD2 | TGTGCCAGCAGTTACCGGACTAGCGGGACCGGGGAGCTGTTTTTT | CASSYRTSGTGELFF
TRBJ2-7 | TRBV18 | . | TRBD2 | TGTGCCAGCTCACCATTAGCGGGAGGGCCGGTCGCCACCGAGCAGTACTTC | CASSPLAGGPVATEQYF
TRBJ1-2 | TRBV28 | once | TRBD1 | TGTGCCAGCAGTCCAACAGGGGGAGCGTATGGCTACACCTTC | CASSPTGGAYGYTF
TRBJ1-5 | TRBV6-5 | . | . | TGTGCCAGCAGTTACTCACAGGGCAATCAGCCCCAGCATTTT | CASSYSQGNQPQHF
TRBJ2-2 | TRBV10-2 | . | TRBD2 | TGCGCCAGCAGTGCGACTAGCGGGAGGCAGACCGGGGAGCTGTTTTTT | CASSATSGRQTGELFF
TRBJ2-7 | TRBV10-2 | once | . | TGCGCCAGCAGTGAAGACTCACTAACCTCCTACGAGCAGTACTTC | CASSEDSLTSYEQYF
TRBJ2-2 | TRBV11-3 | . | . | TGTGCCAGCAGCTTGGGCAGTATGGCCGGGGAGCTGTTTTTT | CASSLGSMAGELFF
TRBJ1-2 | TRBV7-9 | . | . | TGTGCCAGCAGGGACACCATCTATGGCTACACCTTC | CASRDTIYGYTF
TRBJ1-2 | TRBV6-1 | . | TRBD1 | TGTGCCAGCAGTGAACGGGGGCGACAGGGGACCGGCTACACCTTC | CASSERGRQGTGYTF
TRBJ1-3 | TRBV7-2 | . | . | TGTGCCAGCAGCTTAGCGTCAGCCTCTGGAAACACCATATATTTT | CASSLASASGNTIYF
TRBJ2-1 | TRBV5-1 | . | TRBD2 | TGCGCCAGCAGCCCTAGGGTTAGCGGGAGTTCGACGTTCAATGAGCAGTTCTTC | CASSPRVSGSSTFNEQFF
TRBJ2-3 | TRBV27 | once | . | TGTGCCAGCACCCGGTCGTCTGGGGATACGCAGTATTTT | CASTRSSGDTQYF
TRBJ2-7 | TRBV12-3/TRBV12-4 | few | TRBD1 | TGTGCCAGCACCCGGACAGGTCCCTACGAGCAGTACTTC | CASTRTGPYEQYF
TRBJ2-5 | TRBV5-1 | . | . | TGCGCCAGCAGATTTCGGACGGATTATGTAGAGACCCAGTACTTC | CASRFRTDYVETQYF
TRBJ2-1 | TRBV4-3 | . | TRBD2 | TGCGCCAGCAGCCAAGCCCCAGCTAGCGGGGGGGTCGATGAGCAGTTCTTC | CASSQAPASGGVDEQFF
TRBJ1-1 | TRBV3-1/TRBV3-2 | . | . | TGTGCCAGCAGCCATTTAAGAAGCAGGCGACATTCGTTGAACACTGAAGCTTTCTTT | CASSHLRSRRHSLNTEAFF
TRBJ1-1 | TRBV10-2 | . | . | TGCGCCAGCGCAGGTAGGGTAACTGAAGCTTTCTTT | CASAGRVTEAFF
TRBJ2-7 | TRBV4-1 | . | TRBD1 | TGCGCCAGCAGCCAAGAGACCAGTAGACAGGGCTACGAGCAGTACTTC | CASSQETSRQGYEQYF
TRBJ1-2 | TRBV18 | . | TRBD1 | TGTGCCGGGGGAACAGGAGGGGGCAGCTATGGCTACACCTTC | CAGGTGGGSYGYTF
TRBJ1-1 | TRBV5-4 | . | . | TGTGCCAGCAGCTTGGACCCGGTGAGGGACACTGAAGCTTTCTTT | CASSLDPVRDTEAFF
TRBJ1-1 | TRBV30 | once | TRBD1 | TGTGCCTGGAGTGGGCCGCAGGGGGTGAACACTGAAGCTTTCTTT | CAWSGPQGVNTEAFF
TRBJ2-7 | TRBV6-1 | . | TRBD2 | TGTGCCAGCAGTGATACGGCGGGAGTGAGCGAGCAGTACTTC | CASSDTAGVSEQYF
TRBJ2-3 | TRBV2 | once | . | TGTGCCAGCAGGAGGGACGTCACAGATACGCAGTATTTT | CASRRDVTDTQYF
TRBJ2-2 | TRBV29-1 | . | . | TGCAGCGTTCGGGACCGCCTTCAGAGGACCGGGGAGCTGTTTTTT | CSVRDRLQRTGELFF
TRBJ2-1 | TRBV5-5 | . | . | TGTGCCAGCAGCTGGGTCGGGACCAGTCTTCAGTTCTTC | CASSWVGTSLQFF
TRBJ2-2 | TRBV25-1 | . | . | TGTGCCAGCAGTGAAGTAAAGGGATTAGGTACCGGGGAGCTGTTTTTT | CASSEVKGLGTGELFF
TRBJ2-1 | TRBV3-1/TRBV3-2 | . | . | TGTGCCAGCAGCCAGTCACTAGCCGTTTACGATGAGCAGTTCTTC | CASSQSLAVYDEQFF
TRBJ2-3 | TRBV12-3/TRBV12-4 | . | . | TGTGCCAGCAGTTCGGGGGCGGATACGCAGTATTTT | CASSSGADTQYF
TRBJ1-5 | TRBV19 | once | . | TGTGCCAGTAGTATGCGAGGGGCCAATCAGCCCCAGCATTTT | CASSMRGANQPQHF